A selection of T cell receptor beta chains follows, all from one sample in a study of cytomegalovirus exposure and HLA in healthy donors. Here immunoSEQ multiplex PCR was the method, and the copy in TCRdb shows in-frame clones only, minus some. Counted here are roughly 120,000 clones, around 87% occurring once; the ten biggest clones make up about 6%. The source material was PBMCs. Receptor source: a woman between 18 and 29 years old in good health and CMV-seropositive. CDR3s include the opening cysteine and the closing phenylalanine or tryptophan. The D gene is left open where the match is weak. Some rows mark clone size as missing; the rest say once, few, many or name a class of expanded clone.

TRBV7-9	TRBJ2-5	-	TRBD1	16	TGTGCCAGCAGCCGATTAGGGACAGGGTACCAAGAGACCCAGTACTTC	CASSRLGTGYQETQYF
TRBV9	TRBJ1-2	-	-	17	TGTGCCAGCAGCGTAGGGGAATCCGACAGTACTAACTATGGCTACACCTTC	CASSVGESDSTNYGYTF
TRBV10-1	TRBJ2-7	-	TRBD2	14	TGCGCCAGACAAATTAGCGGGAGGGCTCGCGAGCAGTACTTC	CARQISGRAREQYF
TRBV29-1	TRBJ1-5	-	-	13	TGCAGCGTTGATCAGGGGCAGGGACAGCCCCAGCATTTT	CSVDQGQGQPQHF
TRBV2	TRBJ2-3	once	TRBD1	15	TGTGCCAGCAGTGTTGTGGGACAGAGCACAGATACGCAGTATTTT	CASSVVGQSTDTQYF
TRBV19	TRBJ1-1	-	TRBD1	15	TGTGCCAGTAGGGAAGATGGACAGGGCTACACTGAAGCTTTCTTT	CASREDGQGYTEAFF
TRBV5-1	TRBJ2-5	few	-	13	TGCGCCAGCAGCGCGGCGGGCCAAGAGACCCAGTACTTC	CASSAAGQETQYF
TRBV2	TRBJ1-5	-	TRBD1	14	TGTGCCACCAATGGACAGGGGGCAGGCCAGCCCCAGCATTTT	CATNGQGAGQPQHF
TRBV6-1	TRBJ2-1	few	TRBD2	13	TGTGCCTCACGGACTAGCGGGGGTCATGAGCAGTTCTTC	CASRTSGGHEQFF
TRBV27	TRBJ2-7	few	-	15	TGTGCCAGCAACAGCTTGGGGCGGAGCTCCTACGAGCAGTACTTC	CASNSLGRSSYEQYF
TRBV6-6	TRBJ1-5	-	-	15	TGTGCCAGCAGTTACATTGGGCAGGCACATCAGCCCCAGCATTTT	CASSYIGQAHQPQHF
TRBV5-6	TRBJ1-2	-	-	13	TGTGCCAGCAGCTCCAGGGGAAACTATGGCTACACCTTC	CASSSRGNYGYTF
TRBV27	TRBJ2-2	-	-	19	TGTGCCAGCACTGCAGCGGCTAGCGAGAACCCTTCGAACACCGGGGAGCTGTTTTTT	CASTAAASENPSNTGELFF
TRBV6-6	TRBJ1-1	-	TRBD1	14	TGTGCCTCCACCGGGGCAGGGGGCTTAACTGAAGCTTTCTTT	CASTGAGGLTEAFF
TRBV4-3	TRBJ2-7	-	TRBD1	15	TGCGCCAGCAGCCTCAGGACAGGAGGCTCCTACGAGCAGTACTTC	CASSLRTGGSYEQYF
TRBV9	TRBJ2-1	-	TRBD1	14	TGTGCCAGCAGCCCCCGGACAGGGTTTAATGAGCAGTTCTTC	CASSPRTGFNEQFF
TRBV5-6	TRBJ2-7	once	TRBD1	14	TGTGCCAGCAGCATCGGGACAGGGACCTACGAGCAGTACTTC	CASSIGTGTYEQYF
TRBV4-2	TRBJ1-1	-	-	15	TGTGCCAGCAGCAAGGAGCCCCAGGGGAACACTGAAGCTTTCTTT	CASSKEPQGNTEAFF
TRBV14	TRBJ2-2	-	TRBD1	15	TGTGCCAGCAGCCAACAGGGGGCCGGCACCGGGGAGCTGTTTTTT	CASSQQGAGTGELFF
TRBV30	TRBJ1-1	-	TRBD1	14	TGTGCCTGGAGTGTACAGGGGAAGGACACTGAAGCTTTCTTT	CAWSVQGKDTEAFF
TRBV6-5	TRBJ1-2	-	-	15	TGTGCCAGCAGTTACTCGCGGACAGCCTACTATGGCTACACCTTC	CASSYSRTAYYGYTF
TRBV5-5	TRBJ1-2	once	-	15	TGTGCCAGCAGCTTGAAGTACGGGGGAAACTATGGCTACACCTTC	CASSLKYGGNYGYTF
TRBV4-2	TRBJ2-5	-	TRBD2	16	TGTGCCAGCAGCCAAAAACTAGCGGGGGCCCAAGAGACCCAGTACTTC	CASSQKLAGAQETQYF
TRBV21-1	TRBJ2-1	-	-	17	TGTGCCAGCACCGGGACTAGCGGGGGTCTCCCAGGGGATGAGCAGTTCTTC	CASTGTSGGLPGDEQFF
TRBV15	TRBJ1-6	-	-	15	TGTGCCACCAGCAGAGAACAGAGCTATAATTCACCCCTCCACTTT	CATSREQSYNSPLHF
TRBV5-1	TRBJ1-4	once	TRBD1	15	TGCGCCAGCAGTGCTAACAGGGGCACTAATGAAAAACTGTTTTTT	CASSANRGTNEKLFF
TRBV27	TRBJ1-2	-	-	15	TGTGCCAGCAGCAAAGAGGCGCTCCTAGTCGGTGGCTACACCTTC	CASSKEALLVGGYTF
TRBV27	TRBJ2-1	once	-	15	TGTGCCAGCAGTTTTCGAGGGGGAATGTTCAATGAGCAGTTCTTC	CASSFRGGMFNEQFF
TRBV21-1	TRBJ1-1	-	-	17	TGTGCCAGCAGCAAAGCCCCGGAAGGGGGGGGGAACACTGAAGCTTTCTTT	CASSKAPEGGGNTEAFF
TRBV2	TRBJ1-3	-	-	13	TGTGCGGGGGGAGAGGGCTCTGGAAACACCATATATTTT	CAGGEGSGNTIYF
TRBV7-9	TRBJ1-2	-	TRBD1	16	TGTGCCAGCAGCGCATTTTCCGGGACAGCAAACTATGGCTACACCTTC	CASSAFSGTANYGYTF
TRBV5-1	TRBJ1-2	once	-	13	TGCGCCAGCAGCACCGGGACTACGGGAGGCTACACCTTC	CASSTGTTGGYTF
TRBV5-5	TRBJ2-1	once	-	15	TGTGCCAGCAGCTCCCCGGCGGTCTCCTACAATGAGCAGTTCTTC	CASSSPAVSYNEQFF
TRBV19	TRBJ1-1	-	-	13	TGTGCCAGTAGTACGGGGGGTCGGACTGAAGCTTTCTTT	CASSTGGRTEAFF
TRBV9	TRBJ2-7	-	-	14	TGTGCCAGCAGCTCCGGGACTTTCTCCTACGAGCAGTACTTC	CASSSGTFSYEQYF
TRBV9	TRBJ1-1	-	-	16	TGTGCCAGCAGCGAGGGCCGGATCGGGATGAACACTGAAGCTTTCTTT	CASSEGRIGMNTEAFF
TRBV10-2	TRBJ2-7	once	-	13	TGCGCCAGCAGTGAAGGTCCGGGGAACGAGCAGTACTTC	CASSEGPGNEQYF
TRBV19	TRBJ1-4	-	-	15	TGTGCCAGTTCCCGTTGGGAGGGAGGAAATGAAAAACTGTTTTTT	CASSRWEGGNEKLFF
TRBV6-1	TRBJ2-7	-	TRBD1	11	TGTGCCAGCAGTGAGGACAGGGCGAAGTACTTC	CASSEDRAKYF
TRBV5-4	TRBJ1-1	-	-	12	TGTGCCAGCAGCCCTCAGGACACTGAAGCTTTCTTT	CASSPQDTEAFF
TRBV5-6	TRBJ1-5	-	TRBD1	15	TGTGCCAGCAGTTCAGGGGGCGGGAACAATCAGCCCCAGCATTTT	CASSSGGGNNQPQHF
TRBV4-2	TRBJ2-1	-	TRBD2	14	TGTGCCAGCGGGGTCTCTAGCGGGGTTAATGAGCAGTTCTTC	CASGVSSGVNEQFF
TRBV5-1	TRBJ2-7	-	-	15	TGCGCCAGCAGCCCAGGGGACCTCCCGATGCACGAGCAGTACTTC	CASSPGDLPMHEQYF
TRBV27	TRBJ2-7	-	TRBD2	15	TGTGCCATCGGATCCCCGGGACTAGCGTACTACGAGCAGTACTTC	CAIGSPGLAYYEQYF
TRBV7-6	TRBJ1-5	-	-	14	TGTGCCAGCAGCCAAGCGGGAGGTAGCCAGCCCCAGCATTTT	CASSQAGGSQPQHF
TRBV7-9	TRBJ1-3	-	-	13	TGTGCCAGCAGCACAGAGGGTGGAAACACCATATATTTT	CASSTEGGNTIYF
TRBV27	TRBJ2-7	-	-	14	TGTGCCAGCAGTTTAAAGGACGGGGGCTACGAGCAGTACTTC	CASSLKDGGYEQYF
TRBV4-3	TRBJ1-5	-	-	15	TGCGCCAGCAGCCAAGAACCCCGGGGCAATCAGCCCCAGCATTTT	CASSQEPRGNQPQHF
TRBV14	TRBJ2-3	-	TRBD2	17	TGTGCCAGCAGCCAAGATCCGCCTAGCGGGGGGCGAGATACGCAGTATTTT	CASSQDPPSGGRDTQYF
TRBV6-6	TRBJ1-2	-	-	15	TGTGCCAGCAGTTACTCGTTTCCGGGTAACTATGGCTACACCTTC	CASSYSFPGNYGYTF
TRBV7-9	TRBJ2-1	-	TRBD1	15	TGTGCCAGCAGCTCACAGGGGGCGATACTCAATGAGCAGTTCTTC	CASSSQGAILNEQFF
TRBV6-1	TRBJ2-7	-	-	13	TGTGCCAGCAGTTTCGGGGACTCCTACGAGCAGTACTTC	CASSFGDSYEQYF
TRBV29-1	TRBJ2-6	-	TRBD1	14	TGCAGCGCTGGACAGGGGGCTGGGGCCAACGTCCTGACTTTC	CSAGQGAGANVLTF
TRBV5-1	TRBJ2-3	-	TRBD2	16	TGCGCCAGCAGCCCTCGACTAGCGGGAAGCACAGATACGCAGTATTTT	CASSPRLAGSTDTQYF
TRBV25-1	TRBJ1-5	-	TRBD1	15	TGTGCCAGCAGTGTGGGGACAGGGGCCAATCAGCCCCAGCATTTT	CASSVGTGANQPQHF